These T cell receptor beta chains were read from a single sample in a study of response to subunit inactivated influenza vaccine. TCRdb recomputed calls from the RT-PCR reads with MiXCR, one row per CDR3 protein. The table lists 200,000 to 250,000 distinct CDR3 sequences, less than 15% of them singletons, with less than 8.5% in the top ten. Sequencing used non-naive T cells sorted from PBMCs, obtained approximately 15 days before vaccination. The receptor source for this set is a man between 50 and 59 years old who received an inactivated influenza vaccine. Each CDR3 is given with its conserved first and last residue. The D gene is left open where the match is weak. Clone size is stated in some rows and not others, as once, few, many or a class when expanded.

clone_size: few; j_call: TRBJ2-2; v_call: TRBV12-3/TRBV12-4; d_call: -; cdr3_length: 18; cdr3_nt: TGTGCCAGCAGTCCGAGGACCTCCGCCATCCTGGGCACCGGGGAGCTGTTTTTT; cdr3_aa: CASSPRTSAILGTGELFF
clone_size: -; j_call: TRBJ2-3; v_call: TRBV25-1; d_call: -; cdr3_length: 17; cdr3_nt: TGTGCCAGCAGTTCCCAGCGACAGTTTCCTAGCACAGATACGCAGTATTTT; cdr3_aa: CASSSQRQFPSTDTQYF
clone_size: -; j_call: TRBJ2-1; v_call: TRBV7-9; d_call: TRBD1; cdr3_length: 16; cdr3_nt: TGTGCCAGCAGCTTAGCCGAGGACAGGGGGCTCAATGAGCAGTTCTTC; cdr3_aa: CASSLAEDRGLNEQFF
clone_size: many; j_call: TRBJ2-7; v_call: TRBV9; d_call: -; cdr3_length: 14; cdr3_nt: TGTGCCAGCAGCGTCAGTAGCGGATCCTACGAGCAGTACTTC; cdr3_aa: CASSVSSGSYEQYF
clone_size: -; j_call: TRBJ2-1; v_call: TRBV27; d_call: TRBD2; cdr3_length: 18; cdr3_nt: TGTGCCAGCAGTTTAAGTGTTCGGCTAGCGGGAGTTGGTCCTGAGCAGTTCTTC; cdr3_aa: CASSLSVRLAGVGPEQFF
clone_size: -; j_call: TRBJ2-5; v_call: TRBV20-1; d_call: TRBD2; cdr3_length: 15; cdr3_nt: TGCAGTGCTAGCCTCCCGGGAGGTCGTAAAGAGACCCAGTACTTC; cdr3_aa: CSASLPGGRKETQYF
clone_size: few; j_call: TRBJ2-7; v_call: TRBV14; d_call: TRBD2; cdr3_length: 15; cdr3_nt: TGTGCCAGCAGCCACCAGCCGGCGGGGGGCTACGAGCAGTACTTC; cdr3_aa: CASSHQPAGGYEQYF
clone_size: -; j_call: TRBJ1-6; v_call: TRBV5-5; d_call: -; cdr3_length: 16; cdr3_nt: TGTGCCAGCAGCGTGACTGTCAGCTCCTATAATTCACCCCTCCACTTT; cdr3_aa: CASSVTVSSYNSPLHF
clone_size: -; j_call: TRBJ2-2; v_call: TRBV20-1; d_call: -; cdr3_length: 15; cdr3_nt: TGCAGTGCTAGAGATGGTCGGGTAGTCACCGGGGAGCTGTTTTTT; cdr3_aa: CSARDGRVVTGELFF
clone_size: -; j_call: TRBJ1-1; v_call: TRBV15; d_call: -; cdr3_length: 12; cdr3_nt: TGTGCCACCAGCAGGGCCGGGTTAGAAGCTTTCTTT; cdr3_aa: CATSRAGLEAFF
clone_size: -; j_call: TRBJ2-6; v_call: TRBV12-3/TRBV12-4; d_call: -; cdr3_length: 13; cdr3_nt: TGTGCCAGCAAAACCTCTGGGGCCAACGTCCTGACTTTC; cdr3_aa: CASKTSGANVLTF
clone_size: few; j_call: TRBJ1-2; v_call: TRBV11-2; d_call: -; cdr3_length: 15; cdr3_nt: TGTGCCAGCAGCTTAGTAGTCTCGGGGGACTATGGCTACACCTTC; cdr3_aa: CASSLVVSGDYGYTF
clone_size: -; j_call: TRBJ2-3; v_call: TRBV29-1; d_call: TRBD2; cdr3_length: 15; cdr3_nt: TGCAGCGTTGCGGTGAGCGGGGGTTCCACAGATACGCAGTATTTT; cdr3_aa: CSVAVSGGSTDTQYF
clone_size: few; j_call: TRBJ1-2; v_call: TRBV6-2/TRBV6-3; d_call: TRBD1; cdr3_length: 15; cdr3_nt: TGTGCCAGCAGTCGACAGGGCCCTACGACCTATGGCTACACCTTC; cdr3_aa: CASSRQGPTTYGYTF
clone_size: few; j_call: TRBJ1-5; v_call: TRBV6-2/TRBV6-3; d_call: -; cdr3_length: 17; cdr3_nt: TGTGCCAGCAGTCCCCTACCGTACCGGGGCCTCAATCAGCCCCAGCATTTT; cdr3_aa: CASSPLPYRGLNQPQHF
clone_size: -; j_call: TRBJ1-2; v_call: TRBV5-6; d_call: -; cdr3_length: 14; cdr3_nt: TGTGCCAGCAGCATGGTGGGGCGGGACTATGGCTACACCTTC; cdr3_aa: CASSMVGRDYGYTF
clone_size: few; j_call: TRBJ2-1; v_call: TRBV11-3; d_call: TRBD2; cdr3_length: 16; cdr3_nt: TGTGCCAGCAGCTTAGATTTAGCGGGGGGGAACAATGAGCAGTTCTTC; cdr3_aa: CASSLDLAGGNNEQFF
clone_size: many; j_call: TRBJ2-7; v_call: TRBV3-1; d_call: -; cdr3_length: 14; cdr3_nt: TGTGCCAGCAGCCAAGTGACTAGTGTCGCCGAGCAGTACTTC; cdr3_aa: CASSQVTSVAEQYF
clone_size: few; j_call: TRBJ2-5; v_call: TRBV16; d_call: -; cdr3_length: 16; cdr3_nt: TGTGCCAGCAGCCAATCCCCCCCCGGGGGCGGAGAGACCCAGTACTTC; cdr3_aa: CASSQSPPGGGETQYF
clone_size: few; j_call: TRBJ2-1; v_call: TRBV5-5; d_call: -; cdr3_length: 13; cdr3_nt: TGTGCCAGCAGCGTAGGCCCGGGGAATGAGCAGTTCTTC; cdr3_aa: CASSVGPGNEQFF
clone_size: many; j_call: TRBJ2-5; v_call: TRBV20-1; d_call: -; cdr3_length: 14; cdr3_nt: TGCAGTGCTAGATTGGGTTCGGGGGAAGAGACCCAGTACTTC; cdr3_aa: CSARLGSGEETQYF
clone_size: -; j_call: TRBJ2-3; v_call: TRBV20-1; d_call: -; cdr3_length: 12; cdr3_nt: TGCAGTGCTAGGCAGGACACAGATACGCAGTATTTT; cdr3_aa: CSARQDTDTQYF
clone_size: -; j_call: TRBJ2-5; v_call: TRBV20-1; d_call: -; cdr3_length: 12; cdr3_nt: TGCAGTGCTACGCAGGGCCCGCTATCCCAGTACTTC; cdr3_aa: CSATQGPLSQYF
clone_size: -; j_call: TRBJ1-1; v_call: TRBV28; d_call: -; cdr3_length: 12; cdr3_nt: TGTGCCAGCAGTTTAGTCCCAGGTGAAGCTTTCTTT; cdr3_aa: CASSLVPGEAFF
clone_size: few; j_call: TRBJ1-6; v_call: TRBV5-1; d_call: TRBD1; cdr3_length: 15; cdr3_nt: TGCGCCAGCAGCCCTGGACAGGGGGGGAATTCACCCCTCCACTTT; cdr3_aa: CASSPGQGGNSPLHF
clone_size: -; j_call: TRBJ2-5; v_call: TRBV2; d_call: -; cdr3_length: 13; cdr3_nt: TGTGCCAGCTTTACAGGCTTTCAAGAGACCCAGTACTTC; cdr3_aa: CASFTGFQETQYF
clone_size: once; j_call: TRBJ2-6; v_call: TRBV5-1; d_call: -; cdr3_length: 16; cdr3_nt: TGCGCCAGCAGCTTGGGAGCAAACTCTGGGGCCAACGTCCTGACTTTC; cdr3_aa: CASSLGANSGANVLTF
clone_size: few; j_call: TRBJ2-7; v_call: TRBV18; d_call: -; cdr3_length: 13; cdr3_nt: TGTGCCAGCTCCCGAGCAGAAACCTACGAGCAGTACTTC; cdr3_aa: CASSRAETYEQYF
clone_size: few; j_call: TRBJ2-7; v_call: TRBV27; d_call: -; cdr3_length: 14; cdr3_nt: TGTGCCAGCAGTTTTAAGAGGGGATCCTACGAGCAGTACTTC; cdr3_aa: CASSFKRGSYEQYF
clone_size: many; j_call: TRBJ2-3; v_call: TRBV6-4; d_call: TRBD2; cdr3_length: 19; cdr3_nt: TGTGCCAGCCCAAAAACCGGGACTAGCGGTTCGAGGGGCACAGATACGCAGTATTTT; cdr3_aa: CASPKTGTSGSRGTDTQYF
clone_size: -; j_call: TRBJ2-2; v_call: TRBV3-1; d_call: TRBD1; cdr3_length: 15; cdr3_nt: TGTGCCAGCAGCCTGAGACAGGGGTATCTCGGGGAGCTGTTTTTT; cdr3_aa: CASSLRQGYLGELFF
clone_size: -; j_call: TRBJ2-2; v_call: TRBV18; d_call: TRBD2; cdr3_length: 22; cdr3_nt: TGTGCCAGCTCAGCGATACCGGGACTAGCGGGAGGAGGCTCTCTTGACACCGGGGAGCTGTTTTTT; cdr3_aa: CASSAIPGLAGGGSLDTGELFF
clone_size: -; j_call: TRBJ2-7; v_call: TRBV29-1; d_call: -; cdr3_length: 12; cdr3_nt: TGCAGCGTTGAGGGGGATTGGGGGGAGCAGTACTTC; cdr3_aa: CSVEGDWGEQYF
clone_size: many; j_call: TRBJ1-4; v_call: TRBV7-2; d_call: TRBD1; cdr3_length: 14; cdr3_nt: TGTGCCAGCAGCTCCAGGACAGGGGACGAAAAACTGTTTTTT; cdr3_aa: CASSSRTGDEKLFF
clone_size: many; j_call: TRBJ2-2; v_call: TRBV12-3/TRBV12-4; d_call: -; cdr3_length: 15; cdr3_nt: TGTGCCAGCAGTTTCAGTCCAGGGGTCACCGGGGAGCTGTTTTTT; cdr3_aa: CASSFSPGVTGELFF
clone_size: -; j_call: TRBJ1-4; v_call: TRBV20-1; d_call: -; cdr3_length: 14; cdr3_nt: TGCAGTGCTAGAGATCCCGGGGGCGGTGAAAAACTGTTTTTT; cdr3_aa: CSARDPGGGEKLFF
clone_size: few; j_call: TRBJ2-1; v_call: TRBV5-1; d_call: TRBD2; cdr3_length: 16; cdr3_nt: TGCGCCAGCAGCCCGTCTAGCGGGGGGCAATACAATGAGCAGTTCTTC; cdr3_aa: CASSPSSGGQYNEQFF
clone_size: -; j_call: TRBJ2-7; v_call: TRBV19; d_call: -; cdr3_length: 13; cdr3_nt: TGTGCCAGTAGTAAGGGCGGATCCTACGAGCAGTACTTC; cdr3_aa: CASSKGGSYEQYF
clone_size: -; j_call: TRBJ2-7; v_call: TRBV7-6; d_call: -; cdr3_length: 17; cdr3_nt: TGTGCCAGCAGCTTCGGGAAGGGCCCCCCGATTGTCTACGAGCAGTACTTC; cdr3_aa: CASSFGKGPPIVYEQYF
clone_size: few; j_call: TRBJ1-2; v_call: TRBV7-2; d_call: TRBD1; cdr3_length: 13; cdr3_nt: TGTGCCAGCAGCTTGGGACAGCTCTATGGCTACACCTTC; cdr3_aa: CASSLGQLYGYTF
clone_size: few; j_call: TRBJ1-5; v_call: TRBV7-9; d_call: -; cdr3_length: 15; cdr3_nt: TGTGCCAGCAGCTTGGGAGGGGGATATGATCAGCCCCAGCATTTT; cdr3_aa: CASSLGGGYDQPQHF
clone_size: few; j_call: TRBJ2-1; v_call: TRBV18; d_call: -; cdr3_length: 15; cdr3_nt: TGTGCCAGCTCACCACCGGCTCTCTCGGGTAGTGAGCAGTTCTTC; cdr3_aa: CASSPPALSGSEQFF
clone_size: -; j_call: TRBJ1-2; v_call: TRBV3-1; d_call: -; cdr3_length: 13; cdr3_nt: TGTGCCAGCAGCCAATCTCGGGGGAATGGCTACACCTTC; cdr3_aa: CASSQSRGNGYTF
clone_size: many; j_call: TRBJ1-6; v_call: TRBV12-3/TRBV12-4; d_call: -; cdr3_length: 12; cdr3_nt: TGTGCCAGCAGTTTTGAGGGTTCACCCCTCCACTTT; cdr3_aa: CASSFEGSPLHF
clone_size: few; j_call: TRBJ1-5; v_call: TRBV2; d_call: -; cdr3_length: 13; cdr3_nt: TGTGCCAGCAGTGTCCAGAACAATCAGCCCCAGCATTTT; cdr3_aa: CASSVQNNQPQHF
clone_size: -; j_call: TRBJ2-5; v_call: TRBV5-1; d_call: -; cdr3_length: 12; cdr3_nt: TGCGCCAGCAGCTTGTCACGGGCCGCCCAGTACTTC; cdr3_aa: CASSLSRAAQYF
clone_size: few; j_call: TRBJ1-6; v_call: TRBV7-9; d_call: -; cdr3_length: 14; cdr3_nt: TGTGCCAGCTCTTGGGGAGACGGCGATTCACCCCTCCACTTT; cdr3_aa: CASSWGDGDSPLHF
clone_size: few; j_call: TRBJ2-2; v_call: TRBV14; d_call: -; cdr3_length: 16; cdr3_nt: TGTGCCAGCAGCCAACTCCCAGGGCGGGGCACCGGGGAGCTGTTTTTT; cdr3_aa: CASSQLPGRGTGELFF
clone_size: few; j_call: TRBJ2-7; v_call: TRBV7-2; d_call: -; cdr3_length: 13; cdr3_nt: TGTGCCAGCAGCCGCCGTGAAACCTACGAGCAGTACTTC; cdr3_aa: CASSRRETYEQYF
clone_size: many; j_call: TRBJ2-5; v_call: TRBV18; d_call: TRBD1; cdr3_length: 14; cdr3_nt: TGTGCCAGCTCACCACCGGGACAGGGGGAGACCCAGTACTTC; cdr3_aa: CASSPPGQGETQYF